Listed below are T cell receptor beta chains from one sample, sequenced in a study of shared clonotypes between healthy human individuals. Some clones are missing from TCRdb's copy, which holds only in-frame ones; the method was immunoSEQ multiplex PCR. The table lists over a million clones, approximately 98.5% of them singletons, with about 0.35% in the top ten. Sequenced sample: naive CD4+ T cells sorted from blood. Receptors originate from a man aged 25 to 40 in good health. CDR3s include the opening cysteine and the closing phenylalanine or tryptophan. Fields, in order: J gene, D gene, clone size, V gene, CDR3 protein, CDR3 DNA. D genes are given only for firm matches. The listing skips clone size in some rows; elsewhere it reads once, few, many or a size class.

j_call: TRBJ2-1; d_call: TRBD2; clone_size: -; v_call: TRBV4-1; cdr3_aa: CASSRDGQGLAGGEQFF; cdr3_nt: TGCGCCAGCAGCCGCGATGGGCAGGGACTAGCGGGGGGTGAGCAGTTCTTC
j_call: TRBJ2-1; d_call: -; clone_size: -; v_call: TRBV7-9; cdr3_aa: CASSLDWTNPGNEQFF; cdr3_nt: TGTGCCAGCAGCTTAGACTGGACAAACCCAGGGAATGAGCAGTTCTTC
j_call: TRBJ1-1; d_call: -; clone_size: -; v_call: TRBV27; cdr3_aa: CASSSPPAWSGAFF; cdr3_nt: TGTGCCAGCAGCAGCCCCCCGGCGTGGTCGGGGGCTTTCTTT
j_call: TRBJ2-7; d_call: -; clone_size: -; v_call: TRBV7-3; cdr3_aa: CASSRTSYYEQYF; cdr3_nt: TGTGCCAGCAGCCGTACTAGTTACTACGAGCAGTACTTC
j_call: TRBJ2-7; d_call: TRBD2; clone_size: -; v_call: TRBV25-1; cdr3_aa: CATQRGLAGDRREQYF; cdr3_nt: TGTGCCACCCAGAGGGGACTAGCGGGAGATCGGCGCGAGCAGTACTTC
j_call: TRBJ2-1; d_call: -; clone_size: -; v_call: TRBV11-3; cdr3_aa: CASSLRQGSHNEQFF; cdr3_nt: TGTGCCAGCAGCTTGAGGCAGGGGAGTCACAATGAGCAGTTCTTC
j_call: TRBJ2-7; d_call: TRBD1; clone_size: -; v_call: TRBV9; cdr3_aa: CASSRGLGQASYEQYF; cdr3_nt: TGTGCCAGCAGTCGAGGGTTAGGACAGGCGTCCTACGAGCAGTACTTC
j_call: TRBJ1-1; d_call: TRBD1; clone_size: -; v_call: TRBV29-1; cdr3_aa: CSTRGHSPGGSTEAFF; cdr3_nt: TGCAGCACTCGGGGCCATTCACCAGGGGGAAGTACTGAAGCTTTCTTT
j_call: TRBJ2-5; d_call: -; clone_size: once; v_call: TRBV28; cdr3_aa: CASSLAEETQYF; cdr3_nt: TGTGCCAGCAGTTTAGCGGAGGAGACCCAGTACTTC
j_call: TRBJ1-2; d_call: TRBD1; clone_size: -; v_call: TRBV28; cdr3_aa: CASSSTGGANYGYTF; cdr3_nt: TGTGCCAGCAGTTCGACAGGGGGCGCGAACTATGGCTACACCTTC
j_call: TRBJ2-7; d_call: -; clone_size: -; v_call: TRBV5-4; cdr3_aa: CASSLAGSGRSYEQYF; cdr3_nt: TGTGCCAGCAGCTTGGCAGGGTCCGGACGTTCCTACGAGCAGTACTTC
j_call: TRBJ2-3; d_call: TRBD2; clone_size: -; v_call: TRBV2; cdr3_aa: CASSDGTIYTDTQYF; cdr3_nt: TGTGCCAGCAGCGACGGGACTATTTACACAGATACGCAGTATTTT
j_call: TRBJ1-1; d_call: TRBD1; clone_size: -; v_call: TRBV5-1; cdr3_aa: CASSSGQGDTEAFF; cdr3_nt: TGCGCCAGCAGCTCGGGACAGGGGGACACTGAAGCTTTCTTT